This TCR beta chain was identified in a study of cytomegalovirus exposure and HLA in healthy donors. Turning to the study itself: The approximately 120 validation repertoires used the same platform as the 650 to 850 first-cohort repertoires (as reported by a later analysis). Study-level results: There were 160 or so TCR beta chains listed as cytomegalovirus-associated. Published work reported that the classifier diagnosed cytomegalovirus status with high specificity and sensitivity.

CDR1 is MNHNS and CDR2 is SASEGT in the germline V gene. V lost 2 bases, J lost 4 bases, and 11 bases lay in between. CDR3 size: 14 residues. A word on this clone: What it binds is not known.

Sequencing was performed with immunoSEQ multiplex PCR; in TCRdb, only in-frame clones are kept and a portion is missing. The sample has some 120,000 clones, 85% seen once. The TCR was taken from a woman in her twenties or thirties in good health and CMV-seronegative. The specimen was PBMCs. This chain links TRBV6-1 with TRBJ1-2, with unresolved D. DNA for the CDR3: TGTGCCAGCAGTGAAATGGGCCGGGGCTATGGCTACACCTTC. This sequence encodes CASSEMGRGYGYTF.